Listed below are T cell receptor beta chains from one sample, sequenced in a study of tumor-infiltrating lymphocytes in primary liver carcinoma. MiXCR, run by TCRdb on the multiplex PCR reads, gives a single entry per CDR3 protein. This table has over 45,000 distinct CDR3 sequences, less than 75% appearing once. Source material: liver tumor tissue from sampling region 5. These receptors all come from a middle-aged man with primary liver carcinoma and hepatitis B virus infection. The CDR3 runs from the conserved cysteine through the conserved F or W. A D gene is named only where the DNA matches it firmly. Some rows have no size entry. The others give once, few or many, or a class for an expanded clone.

V	J	size	D	DNA	CDR3
TRBV4-1	TRBJ2-1	once	TRBD2	TGCGCCAGCAGCCAAGCAGGGACTAGCGTCTACAATGAGCAGCTCTTC	CASSQAGTSVYNEQLF
TRBV4-1	TRBJ1-5	many	TRBD1	TGCGCCAGCAGCCGCGGACAGGGGGATCAGCCCCAGCATTTT	CASSRGQGDQPQHF
TRBV6-5	TRBJ1-4	-	-	TGTGCCGGTAGTTACTATTGGGATTCGGCGCTTAATGAAAAACTGTTTTTT	CAGSYYWDSALNEKLFF
TRBV12-3/TRBV12-4	TRBJ2-6	-	-	TGTGCCAGCAGTGTAGCGTCCTCTGGGGCCGACGTCCTGACTTTC	CASSVASSGADVLTF
TRBV6-5	TRBJ2-1	-	-	TGTGCCAGGAGTAACCCTAGGGATGAACAGTTCTTC	CARSNPRDEQFF
TRBV11-2	TRBJ2-7	-	-	TGTCCCAGCAGCTTAGCGGCTAGAGAATACGAGCACTACTTC	CPSSLAAREYEHYF
TRBV20-1	TRBJ1-5	-	-	TGCAATGCTAGACTCGGGGTGGTAATACCCCAGCATTTT	CNARLGVVIPQHF
TRBV12-3/TRBV12-4	TRBJ1-4	many	TRBD1	TGTGCCAGCAGTCTTCAGGGGGCGGGCGAAAAACTGTTTTTT	CASSLQGAGEKLFF
TRBV6-1	TRBJ1-2	-	-	TGTGCCACCTCCCGGGACGATTACTATGGTTACACCTTC	CATSRDDYYGYTF
TRBV12-3/TRBV12-4	TRBJ2-7	-	-	TGTACCAGCAGTTTAGCGCTTGCGTGCTACGAGCAGTACTTC	CTSSLALACYEQYF
TRBV12-3/TRBV12-4	TRBJ2-2	-	TRBD2	TGTGCCAGCAGCTTAGATAGTCCTTTGGGACTAGCCGCCGGGGAGCTGTTTTTT	CASSLDSPLGLAAGELFF
TRBV7-9	TRBJ2-1	few	-	TGTGCCAGCAGCTTACAATTGGTTGGCGAAAACTACAATGAGCAGTTCTTC	CASSLQLVGENYNEQFF
TRBV29-1	TRBJ2-6	many	-	TGCAGCGTGGGGCAGGGGCGCTCTGGGGCCAACGTCCTGACTTTC	CSVGQGRSGANVLTF
TRBV14	TRBJ2-7	-	-	TGTGCCAGCAACCGGACTCCCGCAAACTACGAGCAGTGCTTC	CASNRTPANYEQCF
TRBV5-4	TRBJ2-6	-	-	TGTGCCAGCAGCTTAAGAGGGGGGACCCTCTCTGGGGCCAACGTCCTGACGTTC	CASSLRGGTLSGANVLTF
TRBV4-2	TRBJ2-7	-	-	TGTGCCAGCAGCGAACTAGCAAGAGGGTCCTCCTACGAGCAGTACTTC	CASSELARGSSYEQYF
TRBV11-1	TRBJ2-7	-	TRBD1	TGTGCCAGCAGCCTGGGACAGGGAATAATTGTCGAGCAGTACTTC	CASSLGQGIIVEQYF
TRBV7-8	TRBJ2-1	-	-	TGTGCCAGCGTCGGACATGGCAGTGATGAGCAGTTCTTC	CASVGHGSDEQFF
TRBV2	TRBJ2-1	few	TRBD2	TGTGCCAGCAGTGGGTCGCTAGCGGGTCGGTATTTAAATGAGCAGTTCTTC	CASSGSLAGRYLNEQFF
TRBV10-3	TRBJ2-5	-	-	TGTGCCATCAGTGAGCACGGACAGAGCCAAGAGACCCGGTACTTC	CAISEHGQSQETRYF
TRBV29-1	TRBJ1-1	medium-sized	-	TGCAGCGTTGGAAAGGGAACGAACACTGAAGCTTTCTTT	CSVGKGTNTEAFF
TRBV29-1	TRBJ2-7	many	-	TGCAGCGTTGAAGATCAGGGCGGCTCCTACGAGCAGTACTTC	CSVEDQGGSYEQYF
TRBV10-3	TRBJ2-1	-	-	TGTGCCATCAGCGCGGAGGAGTACGATGAGCAGTTCTTC	CAISAEEYDEQFF
TRBV28	TRBJ2-5	-	-	TGCGCCAGCAGTTTATTTGGAGGGGGGGCCCAGTACTTC	CASSLFGGGAQYF
TRBV6-5	TRBJ2-6	-	TRBD1	TGCGCCAGCTGTCTTTGGACAGGGATGAAAGCTGGGGTCAACGTCCTGACTTTC	CASCLWTGMKAGVNVLTF
TRBV29-1	TRBJ2-1	-	-	TGCAACGTTGAGGATCCCAGGCGTTTGAGCTTGGAGCAGTTCTTC	CNVEDPRRLSLEQFF